Listed below are T cell receptor beta chains from one sample, sequenced in a study of neurological immune-mediated disorders. Using its own MiXCR run on the 5' RACE reads, TCRdb lists one record per CDR3 protein. The sample lists approximately 68,000 distinct CDR3 sequences, approximately 5% occurring once. Specimen: PBMCs. These TCRs come from a woman in her seventies with multiple sclerosis. Each CDR3 is given with its conserved first and last residue. A D gene is named only where the DNA matches it firmly. Where a row states a size, it is once, few, many or the class of an expanded clone; other rows omit it.

j_call v_call d_call clone_size cdr3_nt cdr3_aa
TRBJ2-7 TRBV5-1 TRBD2 many TGCGCCAGCAGCTTTCTTGGACTAGCGGGAGGGCTATACGAGCAGTACTTC CASSFLGLAGGLYEQYF
TRBJ2-3 TRBV5-6 TRBD1 many TGTGCCAGCAGCTTGTTCAGGGGGCGAACAGATACGCAGTATTTT CASSLFRGRTDTQYF
TRBJ2-1 TRBV11-1 TRBD2 many TGTGCCAGCAGCCCAACCTCCATAGCGGGAAGTAATGAGCAGTTCTTC CASSPTSIAGSNEQFF
TRBJ2-3 TRBV3-1 - many TGTGCCAGCAGTTCCACAGATACGCAGTATTTT CASSSTDTQYF
TRBJ1-4 TRBV20-1 TRBD1 many TGCAGTGCGTTTCAGGGGGCTGTCAATGAAAAACTGTTTTTT CSAFQGAVNEKLFF
TRBJ2-4 TRBV20-1 - many TGCAGTGCTAGGGACACGAAAAACATTCAGTACTTC CSARDTKNIQYF
TRBJ2-3 TRBV4-2 TRBD2 many TGTGCCAGCAGCGTATGGGCGGGAGTCGGCACAGATACGCAGTATTTT CASSVWAGVGTDTQYF
TRBJ2-2 TRBV6-5 - many TGTGCCAGCAGCCACGGCACGCCCGGGGAGCTGTTTTTT CASSHGTPGELFF
TRBJ2-1 TRBV4-3 TRBD2 many TGCGCCAGCAGCCAAGGGAAGTCGACTAGCGGAAAAACCTACAATGAGCAGTTCTTC CASSQGKSTSGKTYNEQFF
TRBJ2-7 TRBV7-9 - many TGTGCCAGCAGCTCCGTCCTTTACGAGCAGTACTTC CASSSVLYEQYF
TRBJ2-3 TRBV7-8 - - TGTGCCAGCAGCTTAGGTAGCGCCGCTAGCACAGATACGCAGTATTTT CASSLGSAASTDTQYF
TRBJ2-7 TRBV20-1 TRBD2 few TGCAGTGCTAGGCCCGGGACTAGCGGCTACGAGCAGTACTTC CSARPGTSGYEQYF
TRBJ2-7 TRBV10-2 TRBD2 many TGCGCCAGCAGTACTCCTAGCGGCCGGTCCTACGAGCAGTACTTC CASSTPSGRSYEQYF
TRBJ1-5 TRBV7-2 - many TGTGCCAGCAGCTTTGTAGTTGGTTCCAATCAGCCCCAGCATTTT CASSFVVGSNQPQHF
TRBJ2-1 TRBV20-1 TRBD2 - TGCAGTGCGACAACTGGACTAGTGAACAATGAGCAGTTCTTC CSATTGLVNNEQFF
TRBJ2-7 TRBV4-2 TRBD2 many TGTGCCAGCAGCCAGGAATTTAGCGGGAACTACGAGCAGTACTTC CASSQEFSGNYEQYF
TRBJ1-4 TRBV5-1 - many TGCGCCAGCAGCGTTGACCCGGAAGAAAAACTGTTTTTT CASSVDPEEKLFF
TRBJ2-1 TRBV5-8 - many TGTGCCAGCAGCTTGGGAAGGGCCTCAAACAATGAGCAGTTCTTC CASSLGRASNNEQFF
TRBJ2-4 TRBV7-9 TRBD2 many TGTGCCAGCAGTTGGGGACTAGCGGGAAACATTCAGTACTTC CASSWGLAGNIQYF
TRBJ2-1 TRBV7-2 - few TGTGCCAGCAGCTTGGGTAGCTGGAATGAGCAGTTCTTC CASSLGSWNEQFF
TRBJ2-3 TRBV20-1 TRBD2 many TGCAGTGCTAGAGATCCCCCCGGACTAGCGGGAGGAGATACGCAGTATTTT CSARDPPGLAGGDTQYF
TRBJ2-3 TRBV3-1 - many TGTGCCAGCAGCCAAGGGTCAGGAGGCGCAGATACGCAGTATTTT CASSQGSGGADTQYF
TRBJ1-2 TRBV18 TRBD1 many TGTGCCAGCTCACCCGTGGACAGGGCCCTCTATGGCTACACCTTC CASSPVDRALYGYTF
TRBJ1-1 TRBV7-9 - many TGTGCCAGCAGCCTTAGAGAGGCCCCTGAAGCTTTCTTT CASSLREAPEAFF
TRBJ2-2 TRBV27 - many TGTGCCAGCAATACTGGGTATACCGGGGAGCTGTTTTTT CASNTGYTGELFF
TRBJ2-3 TRBV7-9 TRBD2 many TGTGCCAGCAGCTTATATCCTAGCGGGACCCCAGATACGCAGTATTTT CASSLYPSGTPDTQYF
TRBJ2-1 TRBV9 TRBD2 - TGTGCCAGCAGCGAATCCCTAGCGGGCCCATACAATGAGCAGTTCTTC CASSESLAGPYNEQFF
TRBJ1-6 TRBV7-9 - - TGTGCCAGCAGCGTACCACTGAATTCACCCCTCCACTTT CASSVPLNSPLHF
TRBJ1-5 TRBV7-2 - - TGTGCCAGCAGCTCGACAGATAGCAATCAGCCCCAGCATTTT CASSSTDSNQPQHF
TRBJ2-4 TRBV7-8 - - TGTGCCAGCAGCCCCGGGACCCGTAAAAATATTCAGTACTTC CASSPGTRKNIQYF
TRBJ1-4 TRBV20-1 TRBD1 many TGCAGTGCTAGAGTCCCCAGGGGGAACTTAGAAACTAATGAAAAACTGTTTTTT CSARVPRGNLETNEKLFF
TRBJ2-6 TRBV3-1 - many TGTGCCAGCAGCCAAGAACGGGCAGGGGCCTCTGGGGCCAACGTCCTGACTTTC CASSQERAGASGANVLTF
TRBJ2-1 TRBV7-2 - many TGTGCCAGCAGCTTAATAGCGGACTCCTACAATGAGCAGTTCTTC CASSLIADSYNEQFF
TRBJ2-1 TRBV7-8 - many TGTGCCAGCAGCTTAGGAGGGGGGGACTTGCCCTTCAATGAGCAGTTCTTC CASSLGGGDLPFNEQFF
TRBJ2-1 TRBV12-3/TRBV12-4 TRBD1 many TGTGCCAGCAGTCCTTCCGGACAGGGCTTGAATGAGCAGTTCTTC CASSPSGQGLNEQFF
TRBJ2-7 TRBV5-1 - - TGCGCCAGCAGCTTTTCCGGGGGAGAAACCTACGAGCAGTACTTC CASSFSGGETYEQYF
TRBJ1-5 TRBV20-1 TRBD1 many TGCAGTGCCATTCGACAGGGTGAAAGCAATCAGCCCCAGCATTTT CSAIRQGESNQPQHF
TRBJ1-1 TRBV5-6 - many TGTGCCAGCAGCTCGCCCCGGGACACTGAAGCTTTCTTT CASSSPRDTEAFF
TRBJ1-5 TRBV20-1 - many TGCAGTGCTAGAGCCGGCACCTTGACGGTCAATCAGCCCCAGCATTTT CSARAGTLTVNQPQHF
TRBJ2-5 TRBV20-1 TRBD2 - TGCAGTGCGCTGACTAGCGGGAGTTTTGTTGTCCAAGAGACCCAGTACTTC CSALTSGSFVVQETQYF
TRBJ1-1 TRBV6-5 TRBD1 few TGTGCCAGCTCCTCCGGGCAGGGGGCCGGGAACACTGAAGCTTTCTTT CASSSGQGAGNTEAFF
TRBJ2-1 TRBV20-1 TRBD2 many TGCAGTGCTAGAGCCCTAGCGGGAGAGGGAAATGAGCAGTTCTTC CSARALAGEGNEQFF
TRBJ1-1 TRBV5-1 - many TGCGCCAGCAGCTTGGGACAGACCAATCTGAACACTGAAGCTTTCTTT CASSLGQTNLNTEAFF
TRBJ2-1 TRBV2 TRBD2 - TGTGCCAGCAGTCTACTAGCGGGCCTGGGGAATGAGCAGTTCTTC CASSLLAGLGNEQFF
TRBJ1-2 TRBV29-1 - many TGCAGCGGTGACAGACCGGGCTATGGCTACACCTTC CSGDRPGYGYTF
TRBJ2-1 TRBV5-1 TRBD2 many TGCGCCAGCAGCTTGGGACTAGCGGGAGGAACTAACAATGAGCAGTTCTTC CASSLGLAGGTNNEQFF
TRBJ2-1 TRBV5-6 TRBD2 many TGTGCCAGCAGCTTAAGCGGGAACTCCTACAATGAGCAGTTCTTC CASSLSGNSYNEQFF
TRBJ1-2 TRBV12-3/TRBV12-4 TRBD1 many TGTGCCAGCAGTTTCGGGACAGGGGTCTATGGCTACACCTTC CASSFGTGVYGYTF
TRBJ2-7 TRBV9 TRBD2 many TGTGCCAGCAGCTCCCTAGCGGGAGCCTACGAGCAGTACTTC CASSSLAGAYEQYF
TRBJ2-7 TRBV20-1 - few TGCAGTGCCGTTACAACTAGTTCCTACGAGCAGTACTTC CSAVTTSSYEQYF
TRBJ1-1 TRBV20-1 - many TGCAGTGCTAGAGGGGGCGGAACTGAAGCTTTCTTT CSARGGGTEAFF
TRBJ2-1 TRBV14 - many TGTGCCAGCAGCCAAGGTGGGGCCCTCAATGAGCAGTTCTTC CASSQGGALNEQFF